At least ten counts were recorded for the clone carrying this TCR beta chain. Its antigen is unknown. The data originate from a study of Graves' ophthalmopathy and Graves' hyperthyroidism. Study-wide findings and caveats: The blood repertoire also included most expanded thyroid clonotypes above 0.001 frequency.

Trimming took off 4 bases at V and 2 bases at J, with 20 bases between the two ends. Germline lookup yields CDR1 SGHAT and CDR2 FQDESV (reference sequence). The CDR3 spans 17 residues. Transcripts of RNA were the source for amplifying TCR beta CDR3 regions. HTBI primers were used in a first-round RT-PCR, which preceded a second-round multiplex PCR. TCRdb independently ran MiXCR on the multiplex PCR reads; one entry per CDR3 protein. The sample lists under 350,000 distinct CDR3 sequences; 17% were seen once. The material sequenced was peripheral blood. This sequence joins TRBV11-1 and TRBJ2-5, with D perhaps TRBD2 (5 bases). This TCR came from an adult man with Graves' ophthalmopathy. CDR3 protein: CASSSNPDWSLQETQYF. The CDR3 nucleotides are TGTGCCAGCAGCTCAAACCCGGACTGGTCGCTTCAAGAGACCCAGTACTTC.